The 6 T cell receptor beta chains reported below all come from one sample, sequenced in a study of human T cells and chemical hapten exposure. Time point: patch test 1, 2 weeks after DPC sensitization. Treatment described: therapeutic diphenylcyclopropenone sensitization with weekly scalp DPC. The study extracted total RNA from unfractionated whole blood. TCRdb reprocessed the RACE reads with MiXCR, giving one entry per CDR3 protein. The table lists about 52,000 distinct CDR3 sequences, approximately 11% of them singletons. The sample here was whole blood, taken in connection with sensitization to the hapten diphenylcyclopropenone (DPC). These receptor sequences come from a woman aged 40 to 50 with alopecia areata. Some clones in this sample may be carry-over from other donors' samples.

This clonotype was found many times. The chain is built from TRBV27 and TRBJ1-3; D not certain. The CDR3 is 13 amino acids. V dropped 9 bases and J dropped 2 bases, with 11 bases sitting between them. Germline lookup yields CDR1 MNHEY and CDR2 SMNVEV (reference sequence). CDR3 sequence: CARPDHAGNTIYF. In nucleotides, the CDR3 is TGTGCCAGACCAGATCACGCTGGAAACACCATATATTTT.

This clonotype was detected ten times or more. The chain recombines TRBV29-1 with TRBJ1-2; weak D call: TRBD1 (6 bases). In germline, CDR1 is SQVTM, CDR2 ANQGSEA. V lost 4 bases and J lost 2, with 11 bases in between. This CDR3 contains 13 residues. The CDR3 spells CSVAQGQNYGYTF. The CDR3 DNA sequence: TGCAGCGTTGCCCAGGGGCAGAACTATGGCTACACCTTC.

This clonotype was observed a few times. The V call is TRBV2, the J call TRBJ2-1, with D perhaps TRBD2 (5 bases). CDR3 length equals 13 residues. Germline V CDR1 and CDR2: SNHLY, FYNNEI. The ends were cut back, 1 base at V and 6 bases at J, with 7 bases in the middle. CDR3: CASSEGLANEQFF. The CDR3 DNA follows: TGTGCCAGCAGTGAAGGGCTAGCCAATGAGCAGTTCTTC.

The chain recombines TRBV3-1 with TRBJ2-7, with unresolved D. The V gene's germline CDR1 is LGHDT and CDR2 YNNKEL (reference sequence). V dropped 6 bases and J dropped 3 bases, with 6 bases sitting between them. The CDR3 is 11 amino acids. CDR3 sequence: CASRGVYEQYF. For the CDR3, the DNA is TGTGCCAGCAGGGGCGTCTACGAGCAGTACTTC.

The CDR3 DNA reads TGTGCCACCAGTGACCCGACGCTTAACTATGGCTACACCTTC. Amino acid sequence: CATSDPTLNYGYTF. The chain carries TRBV24-1 and TRBJ1-2; D not resolved. Germline V gene lookup returns CDR1 KGHDR and CDR2 SFDVKD. V was cut by 4 bases and J by 1 base, with 9 bases left in between. The CDR3 sequence is 14 residues long.

The rearrangement joins TRBV12-3 or TRBV12-4 to TRBJ2-2; no clear D. The CDR3 loop spans 15 amino acids. Trimming left V 5 bases short and J 1 base short, with 11 bases between. The CDR3: CASSPPRRNTGELFF. The CDR3 region has the DNA TGTGCCAGCAGTCCCCCCCGTCGGAACACCGGGGAGCTGTTTTTT.